This T cell receptor (beta chain) emerged from a study of T cell repertoires in urothelial bladder cancer (dated by TCRdb to between 2019 and 2020). Turning to the overall study: Of the roughly 12 resected lesions, three were clinically staged as cT0, three as cTa, three as cT1 and three as cT2 or greater. In the study, clonality of the TCR repertoire in bladder tumors was compared against clonality in benign bladder inflammation. Roughly 11 patients with bladder lesions undergoing transurethral resection were identified prospectively. Eleven to twelve resected bladder lesions were studied, comprising urothelial carcinoma (UC+) and benign (UC-) specimens. The investigation overall reported the following: Fewer T cells were found in urothelial carcinoma specimens than in benign specimens, with medians of about 5,800 and 28,000, respectively. In carcinoma specimens, one T-cell clone made up as much as 17% of infiltrating lymphocytes, versus over 1.5% in benign specimens. The median percentage of tumor infiltrating lymphocytes was 1.5% to 2.5% in carcinoma specimens and roughly 11% in benign specimens.

Bladder lesion specimens were obtained at transurethral resection and were stored at -80C. DNA was isolated from the bladder specimens obtained at transurethral resection. The immunoSEQ assay was used to sequence the CDR3 region of the TCR beta chain. The study's own analysis went as follows. For every specimen, the T-cell fraction, clonal dominance and maximum TCR clone frequency were calculated. The source is immuneACCESS, and TCRdb retained only in-frame sequences with V and J called. Part of the clones is not carried over; for the studies checked, unresolved V genes explain less than half of this, and the remainder is unexplained. The V and J calls and clone size are taken from that table; D and trimming were inferred from the DNA. The sample profile shows under 15,000 clones; 66% of them were found once. In total, the top ten clones hold around 9.5% of the sample. As encoded in the germline V gene (reference sequence), CDR1 is SEHNR while CDR2 is FQNEAQ. CDR3 length: 12 amino acids, cysteine to phenylalanine. Only the CDR3 region is kept as DNA, spanning 36 bases read in frame from base 1. The germline ends are 6 bases apart after V is trimmed by 2 bases and J by 6 bases.

With regard to this clone: The target of this receptor is not known. Base quality data are lacking; no much larger clone is found one base away.

Sequences were obtained from tumor-infiltrating cells from bladder cancer. This TCR was recovered from a human donor with urothelial carcinoma. The sequence joins TRBV7-9 to TRBJ2-3; TRBD2 is perhaps the D gene, given 6 matching bases. The CDR3: CASSLLADTQYF. The bases are TGTGCCAGCAGCTTACTAGCGGATACGCAGTATTTT.